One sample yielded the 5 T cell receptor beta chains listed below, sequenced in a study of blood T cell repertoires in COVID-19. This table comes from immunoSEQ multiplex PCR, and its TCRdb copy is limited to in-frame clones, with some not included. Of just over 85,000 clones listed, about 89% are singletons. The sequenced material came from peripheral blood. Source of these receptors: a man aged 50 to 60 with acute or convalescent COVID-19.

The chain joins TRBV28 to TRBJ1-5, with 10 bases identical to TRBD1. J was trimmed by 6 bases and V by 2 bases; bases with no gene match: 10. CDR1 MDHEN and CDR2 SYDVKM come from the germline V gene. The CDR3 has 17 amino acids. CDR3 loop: CASSLPIFGQGGQPQHF. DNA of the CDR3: TGTGCCAGCAGTTTACCGATATTTGGACAGGGGGGTCAGCCCCAGCATTTT.

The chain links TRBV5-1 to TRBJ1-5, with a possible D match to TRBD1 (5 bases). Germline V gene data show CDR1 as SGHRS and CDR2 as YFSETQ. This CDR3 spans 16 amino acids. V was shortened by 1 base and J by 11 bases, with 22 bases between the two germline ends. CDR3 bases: TGCGCCAGCAGCTTGACGGGGCAGGGCCCGGGGAGGGCCCAGCATTTT. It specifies CASSLTGQGPGRAQHF.

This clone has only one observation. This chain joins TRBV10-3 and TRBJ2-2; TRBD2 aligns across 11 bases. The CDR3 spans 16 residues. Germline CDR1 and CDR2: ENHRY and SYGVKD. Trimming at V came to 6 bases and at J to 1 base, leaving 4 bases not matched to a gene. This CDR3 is CAIRGTSGRNTGELFF. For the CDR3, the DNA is TGTGCCATCAGGGGGACTAGCGGACGGAACACCGGGGAGCTGTTTTTT.

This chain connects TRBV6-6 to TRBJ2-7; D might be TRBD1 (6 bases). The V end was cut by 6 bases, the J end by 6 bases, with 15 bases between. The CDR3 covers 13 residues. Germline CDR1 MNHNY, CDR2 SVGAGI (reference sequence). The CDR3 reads CASRGRQGGEQYV. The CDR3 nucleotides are TGTGCCAGCAGGGGGCGCCAAGGGGGCGAGCAGTACGTC.

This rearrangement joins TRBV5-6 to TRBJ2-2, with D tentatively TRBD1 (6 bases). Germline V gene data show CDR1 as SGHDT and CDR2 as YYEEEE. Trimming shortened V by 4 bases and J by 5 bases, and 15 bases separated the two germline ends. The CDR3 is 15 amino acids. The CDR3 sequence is CASSVPGHTTGELFF. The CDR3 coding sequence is TGTGCCAGCAGCGTACCGGGACACACAACCGGGGAGCTGTTTTTT.